This section outlines one TCR beta chain sequence together with its context. This sample is drawn from a study of early stage breast cancer tumors. The CDR3 is 15 residues long. TCRdb's copy holds only in-frame clones and misses some; the assay was immunoSEQ multiplex PCR. Of fewer than 75,000 clones detected, roughly 80% appear once; the ten largest clones hold less than 4%. Sequencing was done on a sample of blood. The clonotype was recovered from a person aged 30-39 years with breast cancer. V gene TRBV21-1 combines with J gene TRBJ1-1. TRBV21-1 is an annotated pseudogene. The CDR3 loop reads CASSKEGGENTEAFF. The CDR3, as DNA: TGTGCCAGCAGCAAAGAGGGCGGAGAGAACACTGAAGCTTTCTTT.